These T cell receptor beta chains were read from a single sample in a study of identical twins. MiXCR, applied by TCRdb to the 5' RACE reads, yields one record per CDR3 protein. The sample gives 640,000 or so distinct CDR3 sequences, approximately 6.1% of which show up once; 1.5% to 2% is in the top ten. What was sequenced was naive T cells sorted from blood. These receptors all stem from a man in his late teens or twenties in good health. Both conserved end residues are part of each CDR3. A D gene is named only where the DNA matches it firmly. Rows give clone size only sometimes, using once, few, many, or a class for an expanded clone.

cdr3_length | d_call | clone_size | j_call | v_call | cdr3_aa | cdr3_nt
12 | - | many | TRBJ2-1 | TRBV29-1 | CSLSSLYNEQFF | TGCAGCCTCTCGTCCCTCTACAATGAGCAGTTCTTC
14 | TRBD2 | few | TRBJ2-7 | TRBV20-1 | CSARLGAGSHEQYF | TGCAGTGCTAGGTTGGGAGCGGGAAGTCACGAGCAGTACTTC
18 | TRBD2 | few | TRBJ2-3 | TRBV20-1 | CSARDPTTSGRWADTQYF | TGCAGTGCTAGAGATCCCACGACTAGCGGGAGATGGGCAGATACGCAGTATTTT
18 | - | many | TRBJ2-7 | TRBV6-5 | CASSYASPTGGLSYEQYF | TGTGCCAGCAGTTACGCCTCCCCGACGGGGGGCCTCTCCTACGAGCAGTACTTC
13 | - | many | TRBJ2-7 | TRBV20-1 | CSAPEGRAPEQYF | TGCAGTGCCCCTGAGGGTCGTGCCCCCGAGCAGTACTTC
15 | TRBD1 | few | TRBJ2-4 | TRBV20-1 | CSAQGGSWDQNIQYF | TGCAGTGCTCAAGGGGGCTCATGGGATCAAAACATTCAGTACTTC
13 | TRBD2 | - | TRBJ2-7 | TRBV7-2 | CASRLASGYEQYF | TGTGCCAGCAGATTGGCTAGCGGTTACGAGCAGTACTTC
14 | - | many | TRBJ1-6 | TRBV27 | CASSSSSYNSPLHF | TGTGCCAGCAGTTCTAGCTCCTATAATTCACCCCTCCACTTT
22 | TRBD2 | many | TRBJ2-1 | TRBV20-1 | CSARVARGGSSGRPGLRNEQFF | TGCAGTGCTAGAGTAGCCAGGGGAGGCTCTAGCGGGAGGCCGGGTCTCCGTAATGAGCAGTTCTTC
14 | TRBD2 | - | TRBJ2-5 | TRBV6-1 | CASSISGSPETQYF | TGTGCCAGCAGTATTAGCGGGAGCCCAGAGACCCAGTACTTC
17 | TRBD2 | - | TRBJ2-1 | TRBV14 | CASSQENRGGPRDEQFF | TGTGCCAGCAGCCAAGAGAATAGGGGAGGGCCAAGGGATGAGCAGTTCTTC
14 | - | many | TRBJ2-5 | TRBV20-1 | CSARRVGVRETQYF | TGCAGTGCTAGAAGAGTGGGGGTCCGAGAGACCCAGTACTTC
14 | TRBD1 | many | TRBJ2-4 | TRBV5-1 | CASSLEGTGKAQYF | TGCGCCAGCAGCTTGGAAGGGACAGGGAAGGCTCAGTACTTC
16 | - | few | TRBJ2-7 | TRBV7-6 | CASSSRAGSGTYEQYF | TGTGCCAGCAGCTCTCGAGCGGGCTCAGGGACCTACGAGCAGTACTTC
14 | - | few | TRBJ1-6 | TRBV20-1 | CSAPVGAMGSPLHF | TGCAGTGCCCCCGTAGGGGCGATGGGTTCACCCCTCCACTTT
16 | TRBD2 | many | TRBJ2-1 | TRBV20-1 | CSAPNELAGVYNEQFF | TGCAGTGCCCCGAACGAGCTAGCGGGCGTCTACAATGAGCAGTTCTTC
14 | TRBD2 | - | TRBJ2-1 | TRBV12-3/TRBV12-4 | CASSGGLAVYEQFF | TGTGCCAGCAGCGGAGGACTAGCGGTCTATGAGCAGTTCTTC
13 | - | many | TRBJ1-2 | TRBV30 | CAWVRDSPDGYTF | TGTGCCTGGGTTCGAGACAGCCCCGATGGCTACACCTTC
13 | TRBD1 | few | TRBJ1-2 | TRBV27 | CASSSGQYSGYTF | TGTGCCAGCAGTTCGGGACAGTATAGCGGCTACACCTTC
13 | - | - | TRBJ1-3 | TRBV14 | CASSQPAGNTIYF | TGTGCCAGCAGCCAACCCGCTGGAAACACCATATATTTT
13 | - | many | TRBJ2-3 | TRBV12-5 | CASGLSTVGTQYF | TGTGCTAGTGGTTTGAGTACCGTTGGTACGCAGTATTTT
13 | TRBD1 | many | TRBJ1-1 | TRBV29-1 | CSVGDRGYTEAFF | TGCAGCGTGGGGGACAGGGGATACACTGAAGCTTTCTTT
15 | TRBD1 | many | TRBJ2-1 | TRBV5-1 | CASSQPGQGNSEQFF | TGCGCCAGCAGCCAACCGGGACAGGGGAATTCTGAGCAGTTCTTC
16 | TRBD1 | few | TRBJ2-1 | TRBV5-1 | CASMQHHRGKYNEQFF | TGCGCCAGCATGCAACACCACAGGGGGAAGTACAATGAGCAGTTCTTC
13 | - | many | TRBJ1-5 | TRBV7-7 | CASSQDRFEPQHF | TGTGCCAGCAGCCAAGACCGTTTTGAGCCCCAGCATTTT
13 | - | few | TRBJ2-1 | TRBV20-1 | CSASSRTYNEQFF | TGCAGTGCAAGCAGTCGGACGTACAATGAGCAGTTCTTC
15 | - | few | TRBJ1-5 | TRBV6-2/TRBV6-3 | CASSYSLGRNQPQHF | TGTGCCAGCAGTTACTCGCTGGGGAGAAACCAGCCCCAGCATTTT
17 | TRBD2 | - | TRBJ2-3 | TRBV4-1 | CASSHFVGTRVTDTQYF | TGCGCCAGCAGCCATTTCGTCGGGACTAGAGTCACAGATACGCAGTATTTT
16 | TRBD2 | many | TRBJ2-3 | TRBV6-2/TRBV6-3 | CASSYGAGTSVDTQYF | TGTGCCAGCAGTTACGGGGCTGGGACTAGCGTAGATACGCAGTATTTT
12 | - | many | TRBJ2-3 | TRBV10-3 | CATASDTDTQYF | TGTGCCACCGCCTCAGACACAGATACGCAGTATTTT